The clone carrying this T cell receptor beta chain was found a few times. The data were taken from a study of early T cells in non-severe SARS-CoV-2 infection. TCRdb reanalysed the 5' RACE reads using MiXCR and keeps one entry per CDR3 protein. Of around 40,000 distinct CDR3 sequences listed, roughly 11% were seen once; the top ten hold roughly 9%. This CDR3 spans 13 amino acids. Per the germline V gene, CDR1 is SQVTM and CDR2 is ANQGSEA. Trimming stripped 6 bases from V and 2 bases from J, with 13 bases between. Input material: whole blood. The chain carries TRBV29-1 and TRBJ1-2; perhaps TRBD1 as D (5 bases). This receptor was taken from an adult who was a healthcare worker with PCR-confirmed SARS-CoV-2 infection or an uninfected control (not recorded which). The CDR3 DNA sequence: TGCAGCGTCCTTTCGGGGGTGAACTATGGCTACACCTTC. Protein: CSVLSGVNYGYTF.